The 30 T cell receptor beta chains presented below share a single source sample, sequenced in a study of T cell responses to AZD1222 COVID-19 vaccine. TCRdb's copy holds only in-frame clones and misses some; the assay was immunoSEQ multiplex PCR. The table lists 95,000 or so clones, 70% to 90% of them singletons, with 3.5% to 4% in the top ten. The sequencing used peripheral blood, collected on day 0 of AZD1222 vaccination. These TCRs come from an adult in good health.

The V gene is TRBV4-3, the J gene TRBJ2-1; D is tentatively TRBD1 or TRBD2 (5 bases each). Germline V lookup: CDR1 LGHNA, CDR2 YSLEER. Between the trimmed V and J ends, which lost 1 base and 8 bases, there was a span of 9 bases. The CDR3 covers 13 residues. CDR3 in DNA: TGCGCCAGCAGCCAAGGAGGGGCTGATGAGCAGTTCTTC. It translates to CASSQGGADEQFF.

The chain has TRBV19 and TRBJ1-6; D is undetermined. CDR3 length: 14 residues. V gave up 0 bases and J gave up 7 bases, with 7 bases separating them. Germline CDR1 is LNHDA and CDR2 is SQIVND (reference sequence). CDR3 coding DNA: TGTGCCAGTAGTATAGAAGGAAGGAATTCACCCCTCCACTTT. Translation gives CASSIEGRNSPLHF.

Here the CDR3 reads CASRGIQGPLTDTQYF. In nucleotides, the CDR3 is TGTGCCAGCAGAGGAATACAGGGGCCCCTCACAGATACGCAGTATTTT. This chain links TRBV2 with TRBJ2-3; 7 nucleotides agree with TRBD1. With V trimmed by 6 bases and J by 2 bases, 11 bases remained unmatched. The germline V gene has CDR1 SNHLY and CDR2 FYNNEI. The CDR3 totals 16 residues.

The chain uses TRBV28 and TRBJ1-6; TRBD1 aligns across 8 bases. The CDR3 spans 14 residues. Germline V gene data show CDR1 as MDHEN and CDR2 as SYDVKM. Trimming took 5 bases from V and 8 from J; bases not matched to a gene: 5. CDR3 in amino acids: CASSPPGGHSPLHF. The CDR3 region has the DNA TGTGCCAGCAGTCCCCCAGGGGGCCATTCACCCCTCCACTTT.

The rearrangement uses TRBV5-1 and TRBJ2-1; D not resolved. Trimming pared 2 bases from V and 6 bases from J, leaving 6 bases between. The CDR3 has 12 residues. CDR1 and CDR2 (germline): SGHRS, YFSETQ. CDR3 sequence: CASSFEANEQFF. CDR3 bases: TGCGCCAGCAGCTTTGAGGCCAATGAGCAGTTCTTC.

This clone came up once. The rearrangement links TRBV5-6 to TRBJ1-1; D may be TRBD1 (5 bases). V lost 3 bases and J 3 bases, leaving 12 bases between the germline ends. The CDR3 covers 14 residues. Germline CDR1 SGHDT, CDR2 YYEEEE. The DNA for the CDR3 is TGTGCCAGCAGCTGGGGGACTGGGGACACTGAAGCTTTCTTT. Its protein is CASSWGTGDTEAFF.

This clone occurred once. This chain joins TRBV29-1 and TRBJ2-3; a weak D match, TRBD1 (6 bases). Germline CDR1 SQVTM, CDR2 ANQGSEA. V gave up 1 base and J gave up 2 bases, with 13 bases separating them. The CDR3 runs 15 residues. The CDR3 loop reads CSVEGGQGNTDTQYF. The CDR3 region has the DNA TGCAGCGTTGAAGGGGGGCAGGGAAACACAGATACGCAGTATTTT.

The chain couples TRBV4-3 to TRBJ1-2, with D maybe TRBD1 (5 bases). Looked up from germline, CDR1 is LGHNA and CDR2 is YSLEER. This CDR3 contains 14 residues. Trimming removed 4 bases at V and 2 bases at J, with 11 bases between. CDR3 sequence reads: CASSPNQGNYGYTF. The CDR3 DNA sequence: TGCGCCAGCAGCCCTAACCAGGGAAACTATGGCTACACCTTC.

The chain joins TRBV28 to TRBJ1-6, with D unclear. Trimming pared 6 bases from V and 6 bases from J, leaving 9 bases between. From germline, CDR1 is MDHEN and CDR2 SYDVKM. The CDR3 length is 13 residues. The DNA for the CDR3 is TGTGCCAGCAGACCGGACCCTAATTCACCCCTCCACTTT. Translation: CASRPDPNSPLHF.

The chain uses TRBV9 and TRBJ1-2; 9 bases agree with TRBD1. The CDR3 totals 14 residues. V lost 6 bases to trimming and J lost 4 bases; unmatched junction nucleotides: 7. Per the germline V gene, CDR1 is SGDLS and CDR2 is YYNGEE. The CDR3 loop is CASTQQDRGYGYTF. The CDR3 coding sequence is TGTGCCAGCACCCAGCAGGACAGGGGCTATGGCTACACCTTC.

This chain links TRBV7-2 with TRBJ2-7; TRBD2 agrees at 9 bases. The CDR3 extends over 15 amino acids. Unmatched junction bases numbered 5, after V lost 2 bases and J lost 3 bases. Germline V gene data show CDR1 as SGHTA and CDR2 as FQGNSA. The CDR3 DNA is TGTGCCAGCAGCTTATCCCCTAGCGGGGTCTACGAGCAGTACTTC. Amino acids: CASSLSPSGVYEQYF.

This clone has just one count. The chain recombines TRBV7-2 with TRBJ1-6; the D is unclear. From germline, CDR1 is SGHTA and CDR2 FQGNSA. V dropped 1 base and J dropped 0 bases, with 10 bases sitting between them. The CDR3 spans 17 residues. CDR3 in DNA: TGTGCCAGCAGCTTAGTAGGCGGGAGCTCCTATAATTCACCCCTCCACTTT. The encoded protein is CASSLVGGSSYNSPLHF.

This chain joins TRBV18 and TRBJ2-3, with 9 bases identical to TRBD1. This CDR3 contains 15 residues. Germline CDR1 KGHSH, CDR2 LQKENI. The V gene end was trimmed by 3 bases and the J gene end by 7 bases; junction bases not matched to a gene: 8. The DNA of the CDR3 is TGTGCCAGCTCACCTGCGGGACAGGGAAGTAATACGCAGTATTTT. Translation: CASSPAGQGSNTQYF.

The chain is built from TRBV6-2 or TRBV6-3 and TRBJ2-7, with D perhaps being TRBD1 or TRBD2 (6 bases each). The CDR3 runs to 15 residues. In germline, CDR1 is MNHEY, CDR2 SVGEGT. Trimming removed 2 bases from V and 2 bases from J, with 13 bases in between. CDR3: CASSYVGGRTYEQYF. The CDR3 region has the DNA TGTGCCAGCAGTTACGTCGGGGGCAGGACCTACGAGCAGTACTTC.

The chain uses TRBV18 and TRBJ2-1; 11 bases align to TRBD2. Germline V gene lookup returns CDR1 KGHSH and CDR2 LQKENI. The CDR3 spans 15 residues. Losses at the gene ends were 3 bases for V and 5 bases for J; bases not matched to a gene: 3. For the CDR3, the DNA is TGTGCCAGCTCACCCCTAGCGGGGGGTAACAATGAGCAGTTCTTC. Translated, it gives CASSPLAGGNNEQFF.

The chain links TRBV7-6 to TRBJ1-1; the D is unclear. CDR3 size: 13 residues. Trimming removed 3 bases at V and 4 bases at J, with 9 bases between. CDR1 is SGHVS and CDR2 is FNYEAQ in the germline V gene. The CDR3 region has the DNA TGTGCCAGCAGCTTCTCAGAGACCACTGAAGCTTTCTTT. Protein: CASSFSETTEAFF.

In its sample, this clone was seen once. CDR3 loop: CASSFLTGLGLDEQFF. CDR3 nucleotides: TGCGCCAGCAGCTTCCTCACGGGATTGGGCTTGGATGAGCAGTTCTTC. The V call is TRBV5-1, the J call TRBJ2-1; D perhaps matches TRBD2 (5 bases). Per germline, CDR1 SGHRS and CDR2 YFSETQ. Trimming removed 2 bases at V and 8 bases at J, with 20 bases between. This CDR3 region has 16 residues.

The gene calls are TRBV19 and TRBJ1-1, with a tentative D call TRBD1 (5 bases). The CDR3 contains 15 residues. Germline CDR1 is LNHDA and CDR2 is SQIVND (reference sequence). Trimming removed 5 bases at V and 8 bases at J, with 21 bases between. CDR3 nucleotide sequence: TGTGCCAGTAGTGCCGCCCGGGCCTCAGGGATAGAAGCTTTCTTT. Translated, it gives CASSAARASGIEAFF.

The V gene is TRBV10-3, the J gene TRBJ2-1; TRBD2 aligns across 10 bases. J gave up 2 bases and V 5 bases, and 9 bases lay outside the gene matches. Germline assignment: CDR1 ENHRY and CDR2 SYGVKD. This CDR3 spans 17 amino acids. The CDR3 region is CAISPSGGAVAYNEQFF. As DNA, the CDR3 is TGTGCCATCAGTCCCAGCGGGGGGGCCGTGGCCTACAATGAGCAGTTCTTC.

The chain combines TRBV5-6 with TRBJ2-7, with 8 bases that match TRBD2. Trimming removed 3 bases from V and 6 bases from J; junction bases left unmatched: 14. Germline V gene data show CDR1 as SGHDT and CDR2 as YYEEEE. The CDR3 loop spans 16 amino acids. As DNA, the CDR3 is TGTGCCAGCAGCTCTCCGGGGGGGCGAGTCTATTCCGAGCAGTACTTC. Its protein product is CASSSPGGRVYSEQYF.

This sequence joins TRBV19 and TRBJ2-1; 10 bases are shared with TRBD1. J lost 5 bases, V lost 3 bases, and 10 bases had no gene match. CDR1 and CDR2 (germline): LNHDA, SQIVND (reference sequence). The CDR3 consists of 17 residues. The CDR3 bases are TGTGCCAGTAGTATGGGACAGGGGAAACCTTTTAACAATGAGCAGTTCTTC. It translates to CASSMGQGKPFNNEQFF.

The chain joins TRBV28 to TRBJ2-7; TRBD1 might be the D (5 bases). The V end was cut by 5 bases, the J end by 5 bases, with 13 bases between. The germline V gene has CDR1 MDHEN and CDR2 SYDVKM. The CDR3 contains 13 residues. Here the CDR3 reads CASSPTVRNEQYF. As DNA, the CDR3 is TGTGCCAGCAGTCCGACAGTACGTAACGAGCAGTACTTC.

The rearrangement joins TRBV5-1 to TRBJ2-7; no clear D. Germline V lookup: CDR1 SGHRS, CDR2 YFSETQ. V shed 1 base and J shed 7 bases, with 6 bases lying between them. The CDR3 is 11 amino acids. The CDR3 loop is CASSLSDEQYF. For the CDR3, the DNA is TGCGCCAGCAGCTTGTCAGATGAGCAGTACTTC.

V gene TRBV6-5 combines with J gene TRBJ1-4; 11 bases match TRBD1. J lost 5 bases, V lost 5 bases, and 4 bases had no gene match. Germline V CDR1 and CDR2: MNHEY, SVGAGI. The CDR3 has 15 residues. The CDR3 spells CASSRDRGTNEKLFF. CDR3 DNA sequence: TGTGCCAGCAGTCGGGACAGGGGGACCAATGAAAAACTGTTTTTT.

CDR3 loop: CASSSVLRSYNEQFF. The CDR3 bases are TGTGCCAGCAGTTCCGTCCTCCGCTCCTACAATGAGCAGTTCTTC. The chain is built from TRBV25-1 and TRBJ2-1; D is ambiguous. The V gene's germline CDR1 is MGHDK and CDR2 SYGVNS. The germline V and J ends were trimmed by 5 bases and 0 bases, with 11 bases remaining between them. The CDR3 runs 15 residues.

In DNA form, the CDR3 reads TGCGCCAGCAGCCAGGGTACCGGGACAGGGGACGAAAAACTGTTTTTT. Residues: CASSQGTGTGDEKLFF. The gene calls are TRBV4-1 and TRBJ1-4; 10 bases are shared with TRBD1. Germline V lookup: CDR1 MGHRA, CDR2 YSYEKL. Trimming cost V 3 bases and J 8 bases; bases outside gene matches: 9. CDR3 size: 16 residues.

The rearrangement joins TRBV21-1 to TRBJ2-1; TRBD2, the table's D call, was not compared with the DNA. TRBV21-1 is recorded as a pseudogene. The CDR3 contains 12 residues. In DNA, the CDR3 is TGTGCCAGCTCGGGCGGGGTCTATGAGCAGTTCTTC. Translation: CASSGGVYEQFF.

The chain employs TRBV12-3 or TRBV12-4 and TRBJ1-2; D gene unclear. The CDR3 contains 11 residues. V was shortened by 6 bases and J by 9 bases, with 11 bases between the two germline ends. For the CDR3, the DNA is TGTGCCAGCAGGATGACTTCCAGCTACACCTTC. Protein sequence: CASRMTSSYTF.

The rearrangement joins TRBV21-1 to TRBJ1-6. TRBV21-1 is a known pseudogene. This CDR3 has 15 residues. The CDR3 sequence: CASSKALCGASPLHF. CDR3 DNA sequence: TGTGCCAGCAGCAAAGCGCTTTGCGGGGCTTCACCCCTCCACTTT.

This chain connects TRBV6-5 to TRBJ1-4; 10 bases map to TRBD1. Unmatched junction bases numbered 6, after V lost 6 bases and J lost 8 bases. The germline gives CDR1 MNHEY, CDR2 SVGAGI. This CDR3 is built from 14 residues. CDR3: CASSPGTGVEKLFF. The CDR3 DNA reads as TGTGCCAGCAGCCCCGGGACAGGGGTAGAAAAACTGTTTTTT.